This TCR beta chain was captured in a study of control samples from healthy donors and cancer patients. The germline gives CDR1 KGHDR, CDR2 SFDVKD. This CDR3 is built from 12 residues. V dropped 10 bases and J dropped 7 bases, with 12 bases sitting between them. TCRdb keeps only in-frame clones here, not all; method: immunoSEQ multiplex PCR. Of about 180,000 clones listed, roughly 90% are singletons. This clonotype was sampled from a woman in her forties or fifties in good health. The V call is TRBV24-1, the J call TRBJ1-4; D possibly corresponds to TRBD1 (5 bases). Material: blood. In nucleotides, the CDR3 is TGTGCCACAGGGGAGGGCGGTGAAAAACTGTTTTTT. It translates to CATGEGGEKLFF.